The clone carrying this T cell receptor beta chain was seen more than once but under ten times. What it recognizes is unknown. Germline CDR1 reads DFQATT; CDR2 reads SNEGSKA (reference sequence). V dropped 3 bases and J dropped 1 base, with 9 bases sitting between them. The CDR3 consists of 13 residues. Next came a second PCR, run for about 6 to 12 cycles, which used a sample-barcoded 5' primer along with a J-beta primer mix. TCRdb recomputed calls from the 5' RACE reads with MiXCR, one row per CDR3 protein. The repertoire has over 600,000 distinct CDR3 sequences, around 38% of them found once; the top ten carry around 32%. The data were taken from a study of blood T cells in healthy people across ages. Looking at the study overall: Using template switching, researchers captured about one barcoded beta molecule for each two T cells. General study points: Researchers deemed the diversity estimates from one million T cells underestimates. Unsorted PBMCs ruled out conclusive naive versus antigen-experienced comparison.

Healthy individuals of Caucasian origin from Russia, aged about 6 to 95, served as donors. Material: blood. The receptor was derived from an elderly man in good health. V gene TRBV20-1 combines with J gene TRBJ1-2; D gene ambiguous. The CDR3 is CSASVGRNYGYTF. CDR3 nucleotides: TGCAGTGCTAGTGTAGGGCGTAACTATGGCTACACCTTC.